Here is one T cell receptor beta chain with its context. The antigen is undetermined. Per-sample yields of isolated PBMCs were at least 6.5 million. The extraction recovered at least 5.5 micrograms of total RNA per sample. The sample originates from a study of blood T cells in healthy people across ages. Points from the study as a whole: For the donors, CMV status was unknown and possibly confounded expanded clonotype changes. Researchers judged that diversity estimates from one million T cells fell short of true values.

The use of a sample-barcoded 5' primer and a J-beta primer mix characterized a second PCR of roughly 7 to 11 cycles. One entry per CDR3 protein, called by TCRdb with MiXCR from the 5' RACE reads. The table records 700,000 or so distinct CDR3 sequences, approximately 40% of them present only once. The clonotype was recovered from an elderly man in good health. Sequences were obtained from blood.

This CDR3 reads CASSYAGRPPSSYEQYF. CDR3 in DNA: TGTGCCAGCAGTTACGCGGGACGGCCGCCGAGCTCCTACGAGCAGTACTTC. This chain joins TRBV6-5 and TRBJ2-7, with a weak D call TRBD2 (6 bases). The CDR3 spans 17 residues. V was pared by 2 bases and J by 0 bases, with 17 bases between. Germline CDR1 is MNHEY and CDR2 is SVGAGI.